This T cell receptor (beta chain) originates from a study of shared clonotypes between healthy human individuals. In the naive CD8 group, cells lacked CD45RO and were positively selected for CCR7, so terminally differentiated effector memory CD45RA+ cells were left out. This CDR3 has 15 residues. The germline CDR1 and CDR2 sequences are SNHLY and FYNNEI. Profiled with immunoSEQ multiplex PCR; TCRdb holds only in-frame clones, not every one. Among fewer than 700,000 clones listed, about 95% were seen once. J is TRBJ2-5 and V is TRBV2; TRBD2 matches 9 bases. The last part of the DNA fits TRBJ2-7 better; the J call may be wrong. The sequence was collected from a woman aged 30 to 39 in good health. The sequencing sample was made of naive CD8+ T cells sorted from blood. CDR3 in amino acids: CASRTLAGSSYEQYF. The DNA of the CDR3 is TGTGCCAGCAGGACTCTAGCGGGGAGCTCCTACGAGCAGTACTTC.